These T cell receptor beta chains were read from a single sample in a study of CD8+ T cells in alopecia areata. Only in-frame clones appear in the TCRdb table, and some are missing; sequencing was by immunoSEQ multiplex PCR. This sample has about 120,000 clones; around 48% occur once, and the top ten carry about 10%. The specimen was NKG2D-low CD8+ T cells sorted from blood. The receptor set was obtained from a human donor with alopecia areata. Both conserved end residues are part of each CDR3. Each record gives: V gene, J gene, clone size, D gene, CDR3 DNA, CDR3 protein. A D gene is named only where the DNA matches it firmly. Where a row states a size, it is once, few, many or the class of an expanded clone; other rows omit it.

TRBV27	TRBJ2-1	NA	NA	TGTGCCAGCATCAGGTTGAGGAATGAGCAGTTCTTC	CASIRLRNEQFF
TRBV6-5	TRBJ2-3	NA	NA	TGTGCCAGCAGTTACGGAATAGCAGGAGATACGCAGTATTTT	CASSYGIAGDTQYF
TRBV29-1	TRBJ2-7	NA	NA	TGCAGCGTTGAAAGCAGCCCCGAGCAGTACTTC	CSVESSPEQYF
TRBV25-1	TRBJ2-1	NA	NA	TGTGCCAGCAGCGAACAGGGACATGTTGAGCAGTTCTTC	CASSEQGHVEQFF
TRBV28	TRBJ1-5	NA	NA	TGTGCCAGCAGTTTAATGGGTAGCAATCAGCCCCAGCATTTT	CASSLMGSNQPQHF
TRBV29-1	TRBJ2-1	NA	TRBD2	TGCAGCGTTGAAGGTGGGACTAGCGGAGCGTTTGGGAGCTCCTACAATGAGCAGTTCTTC	CSVEGGTSGAFGSSYNEQFF
TRBV25-1	TRBJ2-7	NA	NA	TGTGCCAGCACCCCAAACGGCGGATACTCCTACGAGCAGTACTTC	CASTPNGGYSYEQYF
TRBV5-6	TRBJ2-7	few	TRBD2	TGTGCCAGCAGCTCGGGACTAGTATACGAGCAGTACTTC	CASSSGLVYEQYF
TRBV28	TRBJ2-3	few	NA	TGTGCCAGCAACCAAAGACTGAGGACCTTCACAGATACGCAGTATTTT	CASNQRLRTFTDTQYF
TRBV29-1	TRBJ2-1	NA	NA	TGCAGCGTTGACGGTAGCTCCTACAATGAGCAGTTCTTC	CSVDGSSYNEQFF